This T cell receptor (beta chain) was found in a study of blood T cells in healthy people across ages. PCR was performed a second time for roughly 7 to 11 cycles using a sample-barcoded 5' primer and a J-beta primer mix. TCRdb re-called the 5' RACE reads with MiXCR, one entry per CDR3 protein. Of roughly 1.6 million distinct CDR3 sequences listed, about 35% were seen once; the top ten hold about 11%. Per-sample yields of isolated PBMCs were at least 6 million. In the case of this clonotype: The target antigen is unknown.

Findings and limits, study-wide: In these data, TCR beta diversity tracked strongly with naive T cell percentage. In the absence of known donor CMV status, changes in expanded clonotypes were possibly confounded.

Material for sequencing was blood. The sequence was obtained from a woman between 25 and 40 years old in good health.

CDR3 amino acids: CASREGAGQPQHF. DNA for the CDR3: TGTGCCAGCAGGGAGGGGGCTGGTCAGCCCCAGCATTTT. This chain uses TRBV28 with TRBJ1-5; 7 bases match TRBD1. Looked up from germline, CDR1 is MDHEN and CDR2 is SYDVKM. The CDR3 extends over 13 amino acids. Germline trimming cut 6 bases from V and 6 bases from J; bases unmatched to any gene: 5. The whole variable domain, filled in from reference TRBV28 and TRBJ1-5, reads DVKVTQSSRYLVKRTGEKVFLECVQDMDHENMFWYRQDPGLGLRLIYFSYDVKMKEKGDIPEGYSVSREKKERFSLILESASTNQTSMYLCASREGAGQPQHFGDGTRLSIL.